This T cell receptor beta chain was identified during a study of human thymus T cells. Trimming stripped 3 bases from V and 4 bases from J, with 18 bases between. CDR1 SGHRS and CDR2 YFSETQ come from the germline V gene. The CDR3 spans 16 residues. TCRdb keeps only in-frame clones here, not all; method: immunoSEQ multiplex PCR. The sample includes about 120,000 clones, around 94% seen only once; the top ten take 0.02% to 0.025%. Resections removed during corrective heart surgery provided the thymus tissue used. The TCR sequence derives from a boy younger than two with a congenital heart defect but otherwise immunologically healthy. The chain carries TRBV5-1 and TRBJ2-3; D unclear. The sequencing input was thymus tissue. The CDR3 region is CASSSPDFDAPDTQYF. The CDR3 nucleotides read TGCGCCAGCAGCTCCCCGGATTTCGATGCCCCAGATACGCAGTATTTT.